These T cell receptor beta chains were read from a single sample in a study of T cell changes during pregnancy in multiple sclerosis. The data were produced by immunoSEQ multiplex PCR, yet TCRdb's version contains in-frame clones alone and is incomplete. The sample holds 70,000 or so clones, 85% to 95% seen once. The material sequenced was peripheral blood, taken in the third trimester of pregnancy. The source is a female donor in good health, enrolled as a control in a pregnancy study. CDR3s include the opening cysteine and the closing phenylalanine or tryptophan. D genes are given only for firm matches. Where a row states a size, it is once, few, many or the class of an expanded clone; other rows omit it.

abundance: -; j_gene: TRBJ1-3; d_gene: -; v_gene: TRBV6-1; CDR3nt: TGTGCCAGCAGTGAATGGCCCGGAAACACCATATATTTT; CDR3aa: CASSEWPGNTIYF
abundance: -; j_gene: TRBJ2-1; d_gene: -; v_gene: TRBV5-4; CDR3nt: TGTGCCAGCAGCTCCTACTACAATGAGCAGTTCTTC; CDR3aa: CASSSYYNEQFF
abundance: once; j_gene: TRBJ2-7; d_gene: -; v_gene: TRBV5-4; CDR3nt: TGTGCCAGCAGCTTGGGGACAACCGGAGGGGCCTACGAGCAGTACTTC; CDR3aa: CASSLGTTGGAYEQYF
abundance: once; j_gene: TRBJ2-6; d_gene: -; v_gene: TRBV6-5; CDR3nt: TGTGCCAGCTTCCTTTCTGGGGCCAACGTCCTGACTTTC; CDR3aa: CASFLSGANVLTF
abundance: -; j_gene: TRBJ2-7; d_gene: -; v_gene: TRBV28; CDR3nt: TGTGCCAGCAAAACCGGGACTGTGGGAAACGAGCAGTACTTC; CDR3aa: CASKTGTVGNEQYF
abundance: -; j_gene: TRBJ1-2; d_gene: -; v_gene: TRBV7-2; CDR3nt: TGTGCCAGCAGCCTCCAGGGATCTAACTATGGCTACACCTTC; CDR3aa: CASSLQGSNYGYTF
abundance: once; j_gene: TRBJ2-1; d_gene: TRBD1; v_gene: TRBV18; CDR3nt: TGTGCCAGCTCACCCCCTAAGAGACAGGGCGTGAATGAGCAGTTCTTC; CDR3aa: CASSPPKRQGVNEQFF
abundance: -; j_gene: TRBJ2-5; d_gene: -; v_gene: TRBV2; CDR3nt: TGTGCCAGCAGTGAAGACAGGGACGGGACCCAGTACTTC; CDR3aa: CASSEDRDGTQYF
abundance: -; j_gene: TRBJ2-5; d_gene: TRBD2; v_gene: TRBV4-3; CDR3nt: TGCGCCAGCAGCGGTTGGGGGGGGTCGGTAGAGACCCAGTACTTC; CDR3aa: CASSGWGGSVETQYF
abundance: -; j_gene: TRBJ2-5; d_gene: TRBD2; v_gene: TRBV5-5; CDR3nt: TGTGCCAGCAGCTTACTAGCGAGCCGGGGAGAGACCCAGTACTTC; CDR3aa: CASSLLASRGETQYF
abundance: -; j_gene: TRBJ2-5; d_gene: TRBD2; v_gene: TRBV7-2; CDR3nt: TGTGCCAGCAGCTTCAGTGGGACTAGAGGGGAGACCCAGTACTTC; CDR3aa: CASSFSGTRGETQYF
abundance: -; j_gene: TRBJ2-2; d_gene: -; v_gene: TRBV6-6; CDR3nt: TGTGCCAGTCCGGGTTCCGGCACCGGGGAGCTGTTTTTT; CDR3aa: CASPGSGTGELFF
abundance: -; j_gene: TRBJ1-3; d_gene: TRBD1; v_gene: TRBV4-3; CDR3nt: TGCGCCAGCAGCCAAGTTTCAGGGGGCTCTGGAAACACCATATATTTT; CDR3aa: CASSQVSGGSGNTIYF
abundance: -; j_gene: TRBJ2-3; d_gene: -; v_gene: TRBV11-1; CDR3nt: TGTGCCAGCAGCTTGGACAGCGGTAGCACAGATACGCAGTATTTT; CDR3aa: CASSLDSGSTDTQYF
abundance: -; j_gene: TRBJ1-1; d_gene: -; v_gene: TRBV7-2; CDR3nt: TGTGCCAGCAGCTTCGACGGGGGGTTCATACGAGCTTTCTTT; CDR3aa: CASSFDGGFIRAFF
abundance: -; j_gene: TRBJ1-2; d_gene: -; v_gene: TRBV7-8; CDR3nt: TGTGCCAGCAGCTTACGACGGGTGCCCGATGGCTACACCTTC; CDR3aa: CASSLRRVPDGYTF
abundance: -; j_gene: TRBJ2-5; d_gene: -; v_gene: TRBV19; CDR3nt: TGTGCCAGTAGTATTGGGGGGAAGGGGACCAAAGAGACCCAGTACTTC; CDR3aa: CASSIGGKGTKETQYF
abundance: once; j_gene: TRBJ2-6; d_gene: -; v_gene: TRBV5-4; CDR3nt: TGTGCCAGCAGCTTGCCAGGGACTGGGGCCAACGTCCTGACTTTC; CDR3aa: CASSLPGTGANVLTF
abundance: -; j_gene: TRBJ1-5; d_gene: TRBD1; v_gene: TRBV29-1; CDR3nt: TGCAGCCCCCGGACAGGGGGCAATCAGCCCCAGCATTTT; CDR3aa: CSPRTGGNQPQHF
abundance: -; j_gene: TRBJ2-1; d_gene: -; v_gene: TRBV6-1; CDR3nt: TGTGCCAGCAGTGAAGCCGTATACTCCTACAATGAGCAGTTCTTC; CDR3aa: CASSEAVYSYNEQFF
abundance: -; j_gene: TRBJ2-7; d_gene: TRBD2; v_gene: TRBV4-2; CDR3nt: TGTGCCAGCAGCATCCCCTTAGGTGCGGGGGGGTCACCCCTCTCCTACGAGCAGTACTTC; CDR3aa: CASSIPLGAGGSPLSYEQYF
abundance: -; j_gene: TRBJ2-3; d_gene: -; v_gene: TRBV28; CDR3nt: TGTGCCAGCAGTTTCCCAGGACTGGTCACAGATACGCAGTATTTT; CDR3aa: CASSFPGLVTDTQYF
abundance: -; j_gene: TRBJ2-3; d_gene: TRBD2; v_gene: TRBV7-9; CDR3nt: TGTGCCAGCAGCTTGATCCAGCGGGGTGGGTGGGATACGCAGTATTTT; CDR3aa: CASSLIQRGGWDTQYF
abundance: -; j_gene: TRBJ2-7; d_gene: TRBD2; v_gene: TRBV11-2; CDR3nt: TGTGCCAGCAGCCAAATTTTGGGGACTAGCATCTACGAGCAGTACTTC; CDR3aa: CASSQILGTSIYEQYF
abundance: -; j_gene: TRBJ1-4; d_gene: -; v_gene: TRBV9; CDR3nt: TGTGCCAGCAGCGCCCGTGCGGGGGGCGGTGAAAAACTGTTTTTT; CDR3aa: CASSARAGGGEKLFF
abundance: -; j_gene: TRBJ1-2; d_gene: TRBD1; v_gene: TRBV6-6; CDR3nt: TGTGCCAGCAGTCCCCGGGACAGGGGGTATGGCTACACCTTC; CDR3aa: CASSPRDRGYGYTF
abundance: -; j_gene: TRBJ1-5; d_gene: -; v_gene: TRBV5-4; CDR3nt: TGTGCCAGCAGCGCCGGCGGTGGTGCGCAGCCCCAGCATTTT; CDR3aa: CASSAGGGAQPQHF
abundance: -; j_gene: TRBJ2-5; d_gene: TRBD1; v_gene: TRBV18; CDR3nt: TGTGCCAGCTCAGCAGCCGGGACAGGGCAAGAGACCCAGTACTTC; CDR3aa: CASSAAGTGQETQYF
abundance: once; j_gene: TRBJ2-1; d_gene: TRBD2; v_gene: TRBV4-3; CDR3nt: TGCGCCAGCAGCCAAGATTGGGGGCGACTAGCGGGGGACAATGAGCAGTTCTTC; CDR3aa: CASSQDWGRLAGDNEQFF
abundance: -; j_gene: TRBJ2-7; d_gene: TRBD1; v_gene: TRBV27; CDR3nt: TGTGCCAGCAGTACCCGACAGGGGAGCAACGAGCAGTACTTC; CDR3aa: CASSTRQGSNEQYF
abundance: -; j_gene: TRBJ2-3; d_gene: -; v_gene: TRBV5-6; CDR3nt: TGTGCCAGCACCACGGGGAGCACAGATACGCAGTATTTT; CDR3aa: CASTTGSTDTQYF
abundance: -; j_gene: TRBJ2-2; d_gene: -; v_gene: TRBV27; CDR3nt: TGTGCCAGCAGTTTTATAGCCTTCGGGACTGCCGGGGAGCTGTTTTTT; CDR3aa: CASSFIAFGTAGELFF
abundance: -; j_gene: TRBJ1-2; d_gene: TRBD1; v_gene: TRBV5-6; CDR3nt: TGTGCCAGCAGCCGGGACAGGGGTAACTATGGCTACACCTTC; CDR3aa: CASSRDRGNYGYTF